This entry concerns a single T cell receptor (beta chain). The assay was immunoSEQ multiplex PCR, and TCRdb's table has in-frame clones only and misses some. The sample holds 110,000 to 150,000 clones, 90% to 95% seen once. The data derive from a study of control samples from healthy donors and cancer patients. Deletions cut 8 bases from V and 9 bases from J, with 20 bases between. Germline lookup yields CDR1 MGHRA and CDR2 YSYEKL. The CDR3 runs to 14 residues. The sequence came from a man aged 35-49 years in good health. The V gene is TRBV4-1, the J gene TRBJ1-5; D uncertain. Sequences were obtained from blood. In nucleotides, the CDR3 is TGCGCCAGCTCTGTACCGGGGTCCCTAGGGCCCCAGCATTTT. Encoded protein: CASSVPGSLGPQHF.